This T cell receptor (beta chain) was retrieved from a study of T cell repertoires in aging, cancer and after chemotherapy (dated by TCRdb to the late 2010s). At the level of the whole study: The donors fell into six age groups ranging from 30 or younger to 70 or older, and each group had at least three individuals. Some 9 million TCR reads were contained in the full dataset. The study profiled peripheral blood TCR beta repertoires from healthy donors and cancer patients to examine immunoaging and T cell reconstitution after chemotherapy. In the solid tumor group, the paired samples taken before and after chemotherapy came from brain tumor (glioblastoma) patients given temozolomide-based therapy. Alongside around 98 healthy donors serving as a reference group, the cohort included 218 cancer patients, of whom roughly 92 had hematological cancers and 120 to 130 had solid cancers. What the work shows at the level of the full study, not this receptor alone: In healthy donors, the decline in TCR diversity with age was mainly explained by loss of richness, whereas in cancer patients loss of evenness was also found to contribute. Significantly lower blood TCR diversity and higher clonality were observed in untreated patients with hematological or solid cancers than in age-matched healthy donors. Median generation probability increased over the chemotherapy interval in both cancer cohorts, suggesting repertoire reconstitution through rebound thymic output. According to the authors, the repertoire data do not allow conclusions to be drawn about immunological memory after chemotherapy.

This clonotype was counted a few times. Its antigen is unknown. Per-base quality was not reported, and no clone a single base away is much larger than it. Multiplex touch-down PCR with a mixed TRB-A/B primer pool was used to amplify rearranged TRB sequences covering the V, D and J segments. Illumina adapters and sample indices were attached to the amplicons through two consecutive PCR reactions run with Phusion HS II polymerase. Amplicons were gel-purified using the NucleoSpin Gel and PCR Clean-up kit and were subsequently checked with Qubit and an Agilent 2100 Bioanalyzer. Sequencing of the libraries was done on an Illumina MiSeq with paired-end, single-indexed 600-cycle runs. For the original study's pipeline: MiXCR versions 2.12 and 3.0.5 were used to process the TRB sequences. Each unique CDR3 nucleotide sequence was counted as one clone, and only productive sequences with at least two reads were retained. Shannon diversity, evenness, clonality (one minus evenness), and alpha-parameterized diversity profiles from alpha 0 to 5 were included as repertoire metrics. The IGoR algorithm was used to calculate generation probabilities for clones in the paired samples taken before and after chemotherapy. TCRdb's own reprocessing of the public reads used fastp at Q25 and MiXCR and kept productive beta chains. Rows matching on CDR3 protein sequence are summarized as one entry with the most common DNA and genes. TCRdb assigned the V and J calls; the authors' analysis was not used. The sample yields approximately 20,000 distinct CDR3 sequences; roughly 37% were counted once. The ten most abundant clones make up 15% to 20% of the sample.

CDR1 and CDR2 are drawn from the germline V gene (reference sequence): PRHDT, FYEKMQ. The germline ends are 12 bases apart after V is trimmed by 5 bases and J by 7 bases. Its CDR3 holds 14 amino acids, cysteine through phenylalanine. Solely the CDR3 DNA is kept, with 42 bases framed from the first base. Instead of sorted cells or RNA, genomic DNA extracted from peripheral blood served as the source for amplifying TCR beta rearrangements. The sequencing sample was made of blood. The TCR was taken from a human donor with a solid tumor. The chain uses TRBV13 and TRBJ1-6, and TRBD1 may be the D gene, going by 5 matching bases. The CDR3: CASSHRGSNSPLHF. The nucleotide sequence reads TGTGCCAGCAGCCACCGGGGCAGCAATTCACCCCTCCACTTT.